One and the same sample provided the 26 T cell receptor beta chains below, sequenced in a study of T-cell reconstitution after alpha-beta-depleted transplantation in children. A TCRbeta library incorporating unique molecular identifiers was prepared. TCRdb re-called the PCR reads with MiXCR, one entry per CDR3 protein. The sample holds roughly 350,000 distinct CDR3 sequences, about 9.4% seen once. This material consisted of PBMCs from the stem cell graft donor, taken from the stem cell graft. The receptor source for this set is a human donor who donated a stem cell graft to a child with acute lymphoblastic leukemia.

The chain joins TRBV4-3 to TRBJ2-7; D is unclear. The germline CDR1 and CDR2 sequences are LGHNA and YSLEER. Trimming left V 1 base short and J 1 base short, with 11 bases between. The CDR3 contains 15 residues. CDR3 in amino acids: CASSQGLARSYEQYF. CDR3 in DNA: TGCGCCAGCAGCCAAGGACTGGCGCGGTCCTACGAGCAGTACTTC.

The sample holds a few counts of this clonotype. This chain links TRBV29-1 with TRBJ2-7; D may match TRBD1 or TRBD2 (5 bases each). The length of the CDR3 is 13 residues. Looked up from germline, CDR1 is SQVTM and CDR2 is ANQGSEA. V lost 4 bases and J lost 7, with 17 bases in between. In nucleotides, the CDR3 is TGCAGCGTTGCCCCCCCGGGACCCGGAGAGCAGTACTTC. This encodes CSVAPPGPGEQYF.

This rearrangement joins TRBV9 to TRBJ2-7; D unclear. With the DNA end fitting TRBJ2-5 better, the J assignment may be wrong. Germline CDR1 SGDLS, CDR2 YYNGEE. CDR3 length equals 13 residues. The CDR3 loop is CASSVGEGRTQYF. The CDR3 DNA sequence: TGTGCCAGCAGCGTAGGGGAAGGTAGGACCCAGTACTTC.

This clonotype came up a few times. This chain joins TRBV7-9 and TRBJ2-7; a weak D match, TRBD1 (6 bases). The CDR3 is 15 residues long. Germline CDR1 SEHNR, CDR2 FQNEAQ (reference sequence). Trimming removed 5 bases at V and 1 base at J, with 15 bases between. The CDR3 loop reads CASSGHGTLSYEQYF. CDR3 coding DNA: TGTGCCAGCAGCGGCCACGGGACACTTTCCTACGAGCAGTACTTC.

The sample holds many counts of this clonotype. The chain employs TRBV28 and TRBJ2-1; D may be TRBD2 (6 bases). This CDR3 has 13 residues. With 6 bases removed from V and 7 bases from J, the gap between germline ends came to 13 bases. Germline CDR1 reads MDHEN; CDR2 reads SYDVKM. The CDR3 protein is CASSGTPLNEQFF. CDR3 coding DNA: TGTGCCAGCAGCGGGACTCCGTTGAATGAGCAGTTCTTC.

This clonotype has a count of ten or more. The gene calls are TRBV15 and TRBJ2-3; no reliable D call. CDR3 length: 14 residues. Germline loops: CDR1 LNHNV, CDR2 YYDKDF (reference sequence). Trimming took off 10 bases at V and 5 bases at J, with 19 bases between the two ends. In DNA, the CDR3 is TGTGCCAGCAGTATGGATTCCACACAAGATACGCAGTATTTT. Its translation is CASSMDSTQDTQYF.

In this sample, this clonotype turned up a few times. V is TRBV5-1 and J is TRBJ2-1, with 7 bases aligning to TRBD2. The CDR3 covers 15 residues. V shed 8 bases, J shed 2 bases, and the junction held 10 bases outside the gene matches. Germline V CDR1 and CDR2: SGHRS, YFSETQ. The CDR3 here is CARQLAPCTYNEQFF. The CDR3 coding sequence is TGCGCCAGACAACTAGCGCCCTGTACCTACAATGAGCAGTTCTTC.

This clonotype turned up a few times. This chain links TRBV12-3 or TRBV12-4 with TRBJ2-5; 9 bases are shared with TRBD2. After removal of 8 bases from V and 2 bases from J, the junction contained 3 bases not matched to a gene. This CDR3 has 13 residues. The DNA of the CDR3 is TGTGCCAGCGGGGGACTAGCTCAAGAGACCCAGTACTTC. Protein product: CASGGLAQETQYF.

Only a few counts were recorded for this clonotype. This chain connects TRBV19 to TRBJ2-1; 9 bases match TRBD2. Germline V gene sequence: CDR1 LNHDA, CDR2 SQIVND (reference sequence). Trimming took 3 bases from V and 6 from J; bases not matched to a gene: 9. The CDR3 consists of 16 residues. The DNA for the CDR3 is TGTGCCAGTAGTATGGCTTCAGGGACTAGCTTCAATGAGCAGTTCTTC. Its translation: CASSMASGTSFNEQFF.

The sample holds a few counts of this clonotype. The J gene is TRBJ1-5, the V gene TRBV12-3 or TRBV12-4, with TRBD1 matching over 7 bases. This CDR3 region has 14 residues. V lost 6 bases and J lost 4; bases outside the gene matches: 6. The CDR3 loop reads CASSTAGGNQPQHF. The DNA for the CDR3 is TGTGCCAGCAGCACCGCAGGGGGTAATCAGCCCCAGCATTTT.

In this sample, this clonotype turned up a few times. The chain employs TRBV2 and TRBJ2-1; 10 nucleotides line up with TRBD2. Germline CDR1 is SNHLY and CDR2 is FYNNEI. V dropped 3 bases and J dropped 4; count of bases not matched to a gene: 3. The CDR3 sequence is 15 residues long. The CDR3 DNA reads as TGTGCCAGCAGTGATCGTAGCGGGAGGTACAATGAGCAGTTCTTC. Amino acid sequence: CASSDRSGRYNEQFF.

This sequence joins TRBV9 and TRBJ2-2; D possibly matches TRBD1 or TRBD2 (5 bases each). V was clipped by 3 bases and J by 4 bases, with 16 bases between them. This CDR3 is built from 16 residues. Germline-derived CDR1 and CDR2 are SGDLS and YYNGEE. In DNA form, the CDR3 reads TGTGCCAGCAGCGCCACATCCTCGGGGCGCACCGGGGAGCTGTTTTTT. This codes for CASSATSSGRTGELFF. The complete variable domain, with remaining parts taken from reference TRBV9 and TRBJ2-2, reads DSGVTQTPKHLITATGQRVTLRCSPRSGDLSVYWYQQSLDQGLQFLIQYYNGEERAKGNILERFSAQQFPDLHSELNLSSLELGDSALYFCASSATSSGRTGELFFGEGSRLTVL.

In this sample, this clonotype turned up a few times. The chain uses TRBV20-1 and TRBJ2-7; D uncertain. CDR1 DFQATT and CDR2 SNEGSKA come from the germline V gene (reference sequence). Trimming stripped 6 bases from V and 0 bases from J, with 15 bases between. The CDR3 runs to 14 residues. Here the CDR3 DNA reads TGCAGTGCCGCAGGCGGCAGGAGCTCCTACGAGCAGTACTTC. Its protein product is CSAAGGRSSYEQYF.

The V call is TRBV7-2, the J call TRBJ2-7; 10 nucleotides agree with TRBD1. Germline V lookup: CDR1 SGHTA, CDR2 FQGNSA. The CDR3 covers 14 residues. Trimming at V came to 3 bases and at J to 4 bases, leaving 3 bases not matched to a gene. The CDR3 nucleotides read TGTGCCAGCAGCTTCGACAGGGGGCTGTACGAGCAGTACTTC. Its translation: CASSFDRGLYEQYF.

In this sample, this clonotype turned up many times. At one of its ends the junction is not consistent with the germline gene, which may arise from a read error. The chain joins TRBV7-9 to TRBJ2-3, with TRBD2 identical over 10 bases. This CDR3 spans 14 amino acids. Germline V gene data show CDR1 as SEHNR and CDR2 as FQNEAQ (reference sequence). Here the CDR3 reads CASSLAGEGDTQYF. Here the CDR3 DNA reads TGTGCCAGCAGCCTAGCGGGAGAGGGAGATACGCAGTATTTT.

The table lists this clonotype with many counts. CDR3 residues: CASRSFEGTGEYEQYF. CDR3 in DNA: TGTGCCAGCAGAAGCTTTGAAGGGACAGGGGAATACGAGCAGTACTTC. The rearrangement uses TRBV12-3 or TRBV12-4 and TRBJ2-7; TRBD1 aligns across 10 bases. This CDR3 is 16 amino acids long. V lost 6 bases to trimming and J lost 4 bases; unmatched junction nucleotides: 12.

The genes are TRBV20-1 and TRBJ1-2; 8 nucleotides match TRBD1. V was pared by 5 bases and J by 7 bases, with 9 bases of the junction left unmatched. CDR3 length equals 13 residues. Germline CDR1 reads DFQATT; CDR2 reads SNEGSKA (reference sequence). The CDR3 coding sequence is TGCAGTGCTGCGGACAGGGCAGGGAGTGGCTACACCTTC. Its protein product is CSAADRAGSGYTF.

Only a few counts were recorded for this clonotype. V is TRBV4-2 and J is TRBJ2-7; TRBD1 or TRBD2 may be the D gene (6 bases each). This CDR3 spans 16 amino acids. The germline CDR1 and CDR2 sequences are LGHNA and YNFKEQ. With 1 base removed from V and 1 base from J, the gap between germline ends came to 14 bases. This CDR3 is CASSQVNGGGSYEQYF. CDR3 DNA sequence: TGTGCCAGCAGCCAAGTTAACGGAGGGGGTTCCTACGAGCAGTACTTC.

CDR3 bases: TGTGCCTGCCCGACCGGGCCTATCTCTGGCTACACCTTC. It is translated as CACPTGPISGYTF. The chain combines TRBV30 with TRBJ1-2; no clear D gene. Between the trimmed V and J ends, which lost 6 bases and 7 bases, there was a span of 18 bases. Germline CDR1 GTSNPN, CDR2 SVGIG (reference sequence). This CDR3 has 13 amino acids.

The J gene is TRBJ1-1, the V gene TRBV27; TRBD1 might be the D (6 bases). The CDR3 has 13 residues. V lost 8 bases and J 1 base, leaving 11 bases between the germline ends. Germline V gene data show CDR1 as MNHEY and CDR2 as SMNVEV (reference sequence). In DNA, the CDR3 is TGTGCCAGCGCCATCAGGGGGAACACTGAAGCTTTCTTT. This translates into CASAIRGNTEAFF.

This clonotype was counted only a few times. The CDR3 end shows no conserved phenylalanine or tryptophan, and so a read error is likely. Because the CDR3's place on the DNA is in doubt, the DNA is left out and the CDR3 is given as listed by TCRdb. The V and J genes are TRBV21-1 and TRBJ2-1; the D call of TRBD2 is as the table states it, not checked on the DNA. TRBV21-1 is classified as a pseudogene. The CDR3 comprises 13 residues, both ends counted. CDR3 sequence reads: CATPRCTVARSSS.

Only a few counts were recorded for this clonotype. V is TRBV28 and J is TRBJ2-5, with D tentatively TRBD1 (6 bases). Germline V lookup: CDR1 MDHEN, CDR2 SYDVKM. This CDR3 comprises 15 residues. Trimming left V 4 bases short and J 0 bases short, with 12 bases between. The CDR3, as DNA: TGTGCCAGCAGTTCGGACAGACTGTACCAAGAGACCCAGTACTTC. This codes for CASSSDRLYQETQYF. The full variable domain, completed using reference TRBV28 and TRBJ2-5, is DVKVTQSSRYLVKRTGEKVFLECVQDMDHENMFWYRQDPGLGLRLIYFSYDVKMKEKGDIPEGYSVSREKKERFSLILESASTNQTSMYLCASSSDRLYQETQYFGPGTRLLVL.

Many counts were recorded for this clonotype. This chain links TRBV5-1 with TRBJ2-1; either TRBD1 or TRBD2 may fit D (5 bases each). CDR3 size: 14 residues. Germline V lookup: CDR1 SGHRS, CDR2 YFSETQ. V was clipped by 4 bases and J by 4 bases, with 12 bases between them. CDR3 sequence: CASSPGSGYNEQFF. DNA for the CDR3: TGCGCCAGCAGCCCAGGGTCGGGGTACAATGAGCAGTTCTTC.

The V gene is TRBV3-1, the J gene TRBJ2-3; D possibly matches TRBD1 or TRBD2 (5 bases each). Germline CDR1 and CDR2: LGHDT and YNNKEL (reference sequence). This CDR3 has 15 residues. With 2 bases removed from V and 1 base from J, the gap between germline ends came to 10 bases. CDR3: CASSQRDGRTDTQYF. In nucleotides, the CDR3 is TGTGCCAGCAGCCAAAGGGACGGGCGCACAGATACGCAGTATTTT.

The table lists this clonotype with a few counts. The V call is TRBV11-3, the J call TRBJ2-3; 8 bases are shared with TRBD2. The CDR3 is 15 amino acids. Germline CDR1 and CDR2: SGHNT and YENEEA. V lost 5 bases and J lost 2; bases outside the gene matches: 6. The DNA of the CDR3 is TGTGCCAGCAGCCACGGGGGGGCGGACACAGATACGCAGTATTTT. Amino acids: CASSHGGADTDTQYF.

This sequence joins TRBV11-2 and TRBJ2-1; D call uncertain. The CDR3 is 12 residues long. Deletions cut 4 bases from V and 9 bases from J, with 10 bases between. Germline V gene data show CDR1 as SGHAT and CDR2 as FQNNGV. The CDR3 coding sequence is TGTGCCAGCAGCTCCCGCTGGGGTGAGCAGTTCTTC. This encodes CASSSRWGEQFF.